This TCR delta chain was captured in a study of γδ T cells in repeated Plasmodium falciparum infection. As concerns this clone: The antigen remains unidentified. Translating this DNA gives a protein that differs at residue 6 from the TCRdb one, which belongs to a much larger clone; a read error is likely, and the protein shown is this translation.

The CDR3 covers 17 residues. V shed 0 bases and J shed 0 bases, with 16 bases lying between them. CDR1 is GEAIGNYY and CDR2 is EKD in the germline V gene. Broader study findings: Many TCRgamma sequences overlapped between individuals in stable Vgamma9/Vdelta2+ repertoires.

TCRdb reprocessed the multiplex PCR reads using CATT. The sample consists of approximately 90,000 delta-chain clones, 0.95% to 1% of them appearing once. Gammadelta T cells were flow-sorted from PBMC into Vgamma9/Vdelta2+ and Vdelta2-negative populations for bulk analysis. The sequencing input was gamma-delta T cells from blood. The chain carries TRDV2 and TRDJ1, with D perhaps TRDD3 (6 bases). No J gene is reported in TCRdb; it was inferred here by comparing the DNA with germline. This TCR was recovered from a pool of human donors (malaria-infected and uninfected, not separated). CDR3 residues: CACDTTGAGEDTDKLIF. In nucleotides, the CDR3 is TGTGCCTGTGACACCACAGGTGCGGGGGAAGACACCGATAAACTCATCTTT.